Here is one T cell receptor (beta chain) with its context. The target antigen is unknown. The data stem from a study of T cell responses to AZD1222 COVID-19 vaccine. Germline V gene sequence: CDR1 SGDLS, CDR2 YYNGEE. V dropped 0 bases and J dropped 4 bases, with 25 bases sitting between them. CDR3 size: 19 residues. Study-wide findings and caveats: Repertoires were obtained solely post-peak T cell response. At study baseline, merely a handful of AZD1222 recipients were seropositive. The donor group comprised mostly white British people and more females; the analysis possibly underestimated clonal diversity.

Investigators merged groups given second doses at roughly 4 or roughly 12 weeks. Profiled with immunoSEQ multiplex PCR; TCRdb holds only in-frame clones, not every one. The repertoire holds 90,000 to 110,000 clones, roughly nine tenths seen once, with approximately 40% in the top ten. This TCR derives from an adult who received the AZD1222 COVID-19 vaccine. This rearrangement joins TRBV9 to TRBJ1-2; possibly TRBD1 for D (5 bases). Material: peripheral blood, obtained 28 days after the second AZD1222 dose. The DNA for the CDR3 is TGTGCCAGCAGCGTAGTTCCCTCGCCTCAGGGAGTTGGGGGCTATGGCTACACCTTC. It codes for CASSVVPSPQGVGGYGYTF.